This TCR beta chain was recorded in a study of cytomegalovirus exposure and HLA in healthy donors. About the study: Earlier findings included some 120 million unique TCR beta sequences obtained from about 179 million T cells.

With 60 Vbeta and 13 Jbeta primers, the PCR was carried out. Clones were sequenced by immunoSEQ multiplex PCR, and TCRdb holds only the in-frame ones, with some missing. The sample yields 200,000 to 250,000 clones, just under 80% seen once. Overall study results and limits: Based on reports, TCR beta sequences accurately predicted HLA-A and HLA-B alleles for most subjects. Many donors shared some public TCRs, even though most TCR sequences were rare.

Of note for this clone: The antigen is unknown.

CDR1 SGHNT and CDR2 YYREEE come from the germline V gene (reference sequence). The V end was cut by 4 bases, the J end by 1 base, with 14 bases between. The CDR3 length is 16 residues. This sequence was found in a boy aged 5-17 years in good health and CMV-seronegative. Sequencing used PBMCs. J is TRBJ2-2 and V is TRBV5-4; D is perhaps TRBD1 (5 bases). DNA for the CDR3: TGTGCCAGCAGCCCGGTGGGGCGCGGGAACACCGGGGAGCTGTTTTTT. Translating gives CASSPVGRGNTGELFF. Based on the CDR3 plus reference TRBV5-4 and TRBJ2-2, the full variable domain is ETGVTQSPTHLIKTRGQQVTLRCSSQSGHNTVSWYQQALGQGPQFIFQYYREEENGRGNFPPRFSGLQFPNYSSELNVNALELDDSALYLCASSPVGRGNTGELFFGEGSRLTVL.